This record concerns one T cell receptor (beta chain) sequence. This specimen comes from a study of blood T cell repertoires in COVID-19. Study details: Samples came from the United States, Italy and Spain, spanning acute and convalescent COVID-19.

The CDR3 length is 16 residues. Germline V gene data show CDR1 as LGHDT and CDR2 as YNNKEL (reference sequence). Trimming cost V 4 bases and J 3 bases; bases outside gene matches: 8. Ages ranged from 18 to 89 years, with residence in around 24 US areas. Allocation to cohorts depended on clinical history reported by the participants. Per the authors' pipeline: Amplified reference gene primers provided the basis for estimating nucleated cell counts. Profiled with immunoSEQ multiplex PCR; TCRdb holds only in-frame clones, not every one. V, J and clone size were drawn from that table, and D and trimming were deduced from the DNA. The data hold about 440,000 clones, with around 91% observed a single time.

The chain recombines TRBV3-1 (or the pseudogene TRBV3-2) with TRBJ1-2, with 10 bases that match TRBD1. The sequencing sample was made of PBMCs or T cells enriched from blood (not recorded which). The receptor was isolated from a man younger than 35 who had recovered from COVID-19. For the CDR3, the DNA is TGTGCCAGCAGCCGGACAGGGGGTCAACACCACTATGGCTACACCTTC. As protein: CASSRTGGQHHYGYTF.